The 13 T cell receptor beta chains presented below share a single source sample, sequenced in a study of siplizumab effects on memory and regulatory T cells. Assay: immunoSEQ multiplex PCR; the TCRdb copy retains only in-frame clones and omits some. The sample includes under 150,000 clones, around 94% of them seen just once. Sequencing used non-Treg CD4+ T cells sorted from blood. The receptors shown here come from a human donor in good health.

This rearrangement joins TRBV5-6 to TRBJ2-2; a possible D gene is TRBD2 (6 bases). CDR1 and CDR2 from the germline V gene are SGHDT and YYEEEE. V was shortened by 1 base and J by 0 bases, with 13 bases between the two germline ends. CDR3 length equals 17 residues. The CDR3 protein is CASSLMLAYSNTGELFF. In nucleotides, the CDR3 is TGTGCCAGCAGCTTGATGCTAGCGTACTCGAACACCGGGGAGCTGTTTTTT. Filled out from reference TRBV5-6 and TRBJ2-2, the complete variable domain reads DAGVTQSPTHLIKTRGQQVTLRCSPKSGHDTVSWYQQALGQGPQFIFQYYEEEERQRGNFPDRFSGHQFPNYSSELNVNALLLGDSALYLCASSLMLAYSNTGELFFGEGSRLTVL.

The chain uses TRBV9 and TRBJ2-5; D unclear. Germline-derived CDR1 and CDR2 are SGDLS and YYNGEE. Trimming shortened V by 0 bases and J by 4 bases, and 10 bases separated the two germline ends. The CDR3 totals 14 residues. For the CDR3, the DNA is TGTGCCAGCAGCGTAGCCCCAGGTGTAGAGACCCAGTACTTC. Amino acids: CASSVAPGVETQYF.

The V call is TRBV18, the J call TRBJ1-4; the D is unclear. CDR1 is KGHSH and CDR2 is LQKENI in the germline V gene. V lost 5 bases, J lost 0 bases, and 10 bases lay in between. The CDR3 runs to 15 residues. As DNA, the CDR3 is TGTGCCAGCTCATCCTTAGAGGCAACTAATGAAAAACTGTTTTTT. Translated: CASSSLEATNEKLFF.

The chain carries TRBV6-6 and TRBJ1-2; 9 bases fit TRBD1. CDR3 length equals 14 residues. V dropped 8 bases and J dropped 8; count of bases not matched to a gene: 12. Germline V gene lookup returns CDR1 MNHNY and CDR2 SVGAGI (reference sequence). The CDR3 nucleotides are TGTGCCAGCGGGGGGGCACAGGGGGCTGGCGGCTACACCTTC. Encoded protein: CASGGAQGAGGYTF.

The genes are TRBV18 and TRBJ1-4; 7 nucleotides line up with TRBD1. The V gene's germline CDR1 is KGHSH and CDR2 LQKENI. V dropped 2 bases and J dropped 8; count of bases not matched to a gene: 5. CDR3 length: 14 amino acids. CDR3 loop: CASSPSDRDEKLFF. CDR3 bases: TGTGCCAGCTCACCATCAGACAGGGACGAAAAACTGTTTTTT.

This clone was observed once. This chain uses TRBV6-5 with TRBJ2-5; D is uncertain. Trimming took off 2 bases at V and 2 bases at J, with 9 bases between the two ends. The germline gives CDR1 MNHEY, CDR2 SVGAGI. This CDR3 is 14 amino acids long. CDR3 protein: CASSYTAFQETQYF. CDR3 nucleotide sequence: TGTGCCAGCAGTTACACAGCGTTTCAAGAGACCCAGTACTTC.

The chain joins TRBV5-1 to TRBJ2-3; D call uncertain. The ends were cut back, 0 bases at V and 5 bases at J, with 10 bases in the middle. The CDR3 is 14 residues long. Germline V gene lookup returns CDR1 SGHRS and CDR2 YFSETQ. CDR3 in DNA: TGCGCCAGCAGCTTGGCCGTTACTGAAGATACGCAGTATTTT. It encodes CASSLAVTEDTQYF.

The CDR3 is CASSLAYRGSSGANVLTF. CDR3 bases: TGCGCCAGCAGCTTGGCCTACAGGGGAAGCTCTGGGGCCAACGTCCTGACTTTC. The chain joins TRBV5-1 to TRBJ2-6, with 7 bases identical to TRBD1. The V segment lost 0 bases and the J segment 0 bases; nucleotides outside the gene matches: 6. The CDR3 sequence is 18 residues long. CDR1 and CDR2 from the germline V gene are SGHRS and YFSETQ.

V and J are TRBV6-5 and TRBJ2-5; the D gene could be TRBD1 or TRBD2 (5 bases each). Between the trimmed V and J ends, which lost 5 bases and 8 bases, there was a span of 15 bases. Germline CDR1 is MNHEY and CDR2 is SVGAGI. CDR3 size: 13 residues. The chain's CDR3 is CASSRGTGYTQYF. In DNA form, the CDR3 reads TGTGCCAGCAGTCGTGGGACGGGGTATACCCAGTACTTC.

The chain links TRBV19 to TRBJ2-7; a possible D gene is TRBD2 (6 bases). This CDR3 spans 15 amino acids. CDR1 is LNHDA and CDR2 is SQIVND in the germline V gene (reference sequence). V dropped 3 bases and J dropped 2 bases, with 14 bases sitting between them. DNA for the CDR3: TGTGCCAGTAGTATTTCGGGTGGAGGGACCTACGAGCAGTACTTC. Amino acid sequence: CASSISGGGTYEQYF.

The V and J genes are TRBV7-8 and TRBJ1-4, with 7 bases identical to TRBD1. V shed 5 bases and J 7 bases; nucleotides not matched to a gene: 7. Germline CDR1 and CDR2: SGHVS and FQNEAQ. The CDR3 has 14 amino acids. The CDR3 DNA sequence: TGTGCCAGCAGCCGCCAGGGGGGGGTTGAAAAACTGTTTTTT. This translates into CASSRQGGVEKLFF.

The chain joins TRBV19 to TRBJ1-4; D might be TRBD1 (6 bases). Germline V gene lookup returns CDR1 LNHDA and CDR2 SQIVND (reference sequence). This CDR3 contains 14 residues. The germline V and J ends were trimmed by 6 bases and 5 bases, with 13 bases remaining between them. For the CDR3, the DNA is TGTGCCAGTAGCTGGGGGCAGGGAAATGAAAAACTGTTTTTT. Its protein product is CASSWGQGNEKLFF. The variable domain in full, completed from reference TRBV19 and TRBJ1-4, reads DGGITQSPKYLFRKEGQNVTLSCEQNLNHDAMYWYRQDPGQGLRLIYYSQIVNDFQKGDIAEGYSVSREKKESFPLTVTSAQKNPTAFYLCASSWGQGNEKLFFGSGTQLSVL.

J is TRBJ2-1 and V is TRBV2; 8 bases align to TRBD2. In germline, CDR1 is SNHLY, CDR2 FYNNEI. V trimming: 7 bases; J trimming: 4 bases; junction bases outside the gene matches: 12. This CDR3 has 16 amino acids. CDR3: CASTYNRASGYNEQFF. The CDR3 bases are TGTGCCAGCACCTATAATAGGGCTAGCGGGTACAATGAGCAGTTCTTC.